The 2 T cell receptor beta chains in this list originate from one sample, sequenced in a study of cytomegalovirus exposure and HLA in healthy donors. Clones were read by immunoSEQ multiplex PCR, and TCRdb kept only the in-frame ones, dropping some. The sample contains about 200,000 clones, around 80% of which appear only once. Sequenced: PBMCs. These receptors were obtained from a young woman in good health and CMV-seronegative.

This clone appeared a single time. The rearrangement joins TRBV7-6 to TRBJ2-5, with TRBD2 matching over 13 bases. Germline V gene data show CDR1 as SGHVS and CDR2 as FNYEAQ. Trimming removed 5 bases from V and 1 base from J; junction bases left unmatched: 4. The CDR3 length is 16 residues. The CDR3 nucleotides are TGTGCCAGCAGCGGAGGGACTAGCGGGGTCCAAGAGACCCAGTACTTC. Amino acids: CASSGGTSGVQETQYF.

In its sample, this clone was seen once. V gene TRBV27 combines with J gene TRBJ2-4; TRBD1 might be the D (5 bases). This CDR3 spans 14 amino acids. The germline V and J ends were trimmed by 5 bases and 8 bases, with 16 bases remaining between them. Germline V gene sequence: CDR1 MNHEY, CDR2 SMNVEV (reference sequence). As DNA, the CDR3 is TGTGCCAGCAGTCCATCCCAGGGTTGGGACATTCAGTACTTC. It translates to CASSPSQGWDIQYF.